The present entry profiles one T cell receptor (beta chain) with its context. The CDR3 does not end in the conserved phenylalanine or tryptophan, so this is likely a read error. A second PCR, run for about 6 to 11 cycles, used a sample-barcoded 5' primer plus a J-beta primer mix. Each CDR3 protein gets one entry after TCRdb re-called the 5' RACE reads with MiXCR. The table has under 700,000 distinct CDR3 sequences, nearly 25% seen once. The data derive from a study of blood T cells in healthy people across ages. This CDR3 is 16 amino acids long. Germline loops: CDR1 DFQATT, CDR2 SNEGSKA (reference sequence). The ends lost 0 bases at V and 6 bases at J; junction bases unmatched: 9. This sample also appeared in a second study, on T cells of mothers and their children.

The chain is built from TRBV20-1 and TRBJ2-1; TRBD2 matches 9 bases. This receptor was taken from a boy between 10 and 17 years old in good health. Sequencing was performed on blood. DNA of the CDR3: TGCAGTGCTAGAGACCGACTAGCGGAGAGATTCAATGAGCAGTTCCTC. Amino acid sequence: CSARDRLAERFNEQFL.